This T cell receptor (beta chain) is from a study of cytomegalovirus exposure and HLA in healthy donors. Study-wide findings and caveats: Some V segments could not be told apart, so they were left out, TRBV6-2 and TRBV6-3 among them. Most TCR beta V segments were productive about 90% or about 30% of the time in an earlier analysis. Some highly shared sequence variants likely arose as a pipeline artifact.

Turning to this clone: Antigen: not known.

From germline, CDR1 is MNHEY and CDR2 SVGAGI. This CDR3 is 16 amino acids long. J lost 5 bases, V lost 3 bases, and 10 bases had no gene match. The PCR employed 60 Vbeta primers together with 13 Jbeta primers. The data were produced by immunoSEQ multiplex PCR, yet TCRdb's version contains in-frame clones alone and is incomplete. Of about 100,000 clones detected, more than 75% appear once; the ten largest clones hold 3% to 4.5%. This sequence was found in a woman between 45 and 65 years old in good health and CMV-seropositive. Material for sequencing was PBMCs. The chain links TRBV6-5 to TRBJ2-5; 9 nucleotides line up with TRBD1. CDR3 sequence: CASSYKGTGRLETQYF. CDR3 DNA sequence: TGTGCCAGCAGTTATAAGGGGACAGGGAGACTCGAGACCCAGTACTTC.